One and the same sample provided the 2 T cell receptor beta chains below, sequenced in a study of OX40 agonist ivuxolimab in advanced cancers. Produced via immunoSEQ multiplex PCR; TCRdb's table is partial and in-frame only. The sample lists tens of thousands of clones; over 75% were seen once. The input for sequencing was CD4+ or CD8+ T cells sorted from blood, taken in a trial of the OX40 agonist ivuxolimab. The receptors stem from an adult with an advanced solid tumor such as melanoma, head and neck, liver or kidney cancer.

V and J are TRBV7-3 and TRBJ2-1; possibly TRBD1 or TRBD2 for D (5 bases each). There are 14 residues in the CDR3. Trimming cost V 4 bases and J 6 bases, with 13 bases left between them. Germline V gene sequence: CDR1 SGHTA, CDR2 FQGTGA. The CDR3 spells CASSSLGVGNEQFF. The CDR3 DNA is TGTGCCAGCAGCTCCCTGGGGGTGGGCAATGAGCAGTTCTTC. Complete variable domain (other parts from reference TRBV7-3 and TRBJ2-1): GAGVSQTPSNKVTEKGKYVELRCDPISGHTALYWYRQSLGQGPEFLIYFQGTGAADDSGLPNDRFFAVRPEGSVSTLKIQRTERGDSAVYLCASSSLGVGNEQFFGPGTRLTVL.

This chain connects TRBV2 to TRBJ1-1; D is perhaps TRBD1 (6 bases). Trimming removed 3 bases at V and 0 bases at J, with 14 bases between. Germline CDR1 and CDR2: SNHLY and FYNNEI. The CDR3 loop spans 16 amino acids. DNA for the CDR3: TGTGCCAGCAGTGATATCGGTACAGGGTTGAACACTGAAGCTTTCTTT. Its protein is CASSDIGTGLNTEAFF.